The next 3 T cell receptor beta chains were all read from a single sample in a study of regulatory T cells in long-lasting Graves disease. Time point defined: newly diagnosed GD, antithyroid drugs for less than 3 months. With RNA extracted from PBMCs as input, the TCR library was made. For TCR beta, libraries came from iRepertoire HTBI primers and Arm-PCR of CDR3 regions. TCRdb re-called the multiplex PCR reads through MiXCR, storing one row per CDR3 protein. The table shows around 480,000 distinct CDR3 sequences, with 15% to 20% occurring only once. The data were also submitted as part of a second study, on T cells in Graves' hyperthyroidism and ophthalmopathy.

Sequenced here: peripheral blood mononuclear cells (PBMCs), sampled at new diagnosis, from a patient treated with antithyroid drugs. The receptors stem from a woman aged 35-65 years with Graves disease.

This clonotype was counted at least ten times. This rearrangement joins TRBV12-3 or TRBV12-4 to TRBJ2-3; D call uncertain. Trimming took 5 bases from V and 0 from J, leaving 9 bases between them. CDR3 length: 14 residues. The DNA for the CDR3 is TGTGCCAGCAGTCCGAGTTGGAGCACAGATACGCAGTATTTT. Protein sequence: CASSPSWSTDTQYF.

In this sample, this clonotype turned up many times. This chain uses TRBV2 with TRBJ1-1; TRBD1 matches at 7 bases. The CDR3 contains 13 residues. Germline values: CDR1 SNHLY, CDR2 FYNNEI. The V segment lost 6 bases and the J segment 4 bases; nucleotides outside the gene matches: 5. The CDR3 loop is CASRETGSTEAFF. CDR3 coding DNA: TGTGCCAGCAGGGAGACAGGGTCCACTGAAGCTTTCTTT.

This clonotype was counted many times. The V gene is TRBV6-1, the J gene TRBJ1-1, with TRBD1 matching 11 bases. This CDR3 region has 16 residues. V dropped 10 bases and J dropped 0; count of bases not matched to a gene: 10. Germline-derived CDR1 and CDR2 are MNHNS and SASEGT. The CDR3 reads CATTGQGARVNTEAFF. The CDR3 DNA reads TGTGCCACCACCGGACAGGGGGCGCGGGTGAACACTGAAGCTTTCTTT.